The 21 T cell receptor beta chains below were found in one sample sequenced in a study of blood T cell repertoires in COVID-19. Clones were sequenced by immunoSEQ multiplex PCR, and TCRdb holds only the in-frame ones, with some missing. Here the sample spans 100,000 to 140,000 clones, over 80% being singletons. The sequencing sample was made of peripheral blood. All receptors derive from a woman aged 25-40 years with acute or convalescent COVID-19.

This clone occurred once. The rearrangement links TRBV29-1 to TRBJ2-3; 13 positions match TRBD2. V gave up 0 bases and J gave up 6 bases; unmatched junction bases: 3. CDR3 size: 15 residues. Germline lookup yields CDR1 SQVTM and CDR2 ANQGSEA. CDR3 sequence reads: CSVEDQLAGGDTQYF. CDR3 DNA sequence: TGCAGCGTTGAAGACCAACTAGCGGGAGGGGATACGCAGTATTTT.

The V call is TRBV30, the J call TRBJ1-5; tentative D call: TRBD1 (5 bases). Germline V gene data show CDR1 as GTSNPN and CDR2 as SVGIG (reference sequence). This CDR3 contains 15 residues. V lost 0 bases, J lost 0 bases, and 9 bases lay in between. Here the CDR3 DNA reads TGTGCCTGGAGTGTAGCAGGGAATAGCAATCAGCCCCAGCATTTT. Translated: CAWSVAGNSNQPQHF.

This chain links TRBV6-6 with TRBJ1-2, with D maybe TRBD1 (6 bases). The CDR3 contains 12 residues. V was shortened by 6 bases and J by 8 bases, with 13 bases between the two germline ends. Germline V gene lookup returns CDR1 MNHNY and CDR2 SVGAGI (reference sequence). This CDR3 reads CASSRGEGGYTF. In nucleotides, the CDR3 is TGTGCCAGCAGCAGGGGAGAGGGAGGCTACACCTTC.

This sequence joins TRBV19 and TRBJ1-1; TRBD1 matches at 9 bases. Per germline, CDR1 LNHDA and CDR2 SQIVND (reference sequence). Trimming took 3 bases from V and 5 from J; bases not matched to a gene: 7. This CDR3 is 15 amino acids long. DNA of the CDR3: TGTGCCAGTAGTATTAAGACAGGGGGTTTGACTGAAGCTTTCTTT. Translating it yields CASSIKTGGLTEAFF. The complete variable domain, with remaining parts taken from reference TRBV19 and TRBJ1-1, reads DGGITQSPKYLFRKEGQNVTLSCEQNLNHDAMYWYRQDPGQGLRLIYYSQIVNDFQKGDIAEGYSVSREKKESFPLTVTSAQKNPTAFYLCASSIKTGGLTEAFFGQGTRLTVV.

This CDR3 is CASSLVPLAADTQYF. In DNA form, the CDR3 reads TGTGCCAGCAGCTTAGTCCCACTAGCGGCAGATACGCAGTATTTT. The V gene is TRBV7-2, the J gene TRBJ2-3; 8 bases are a match to TRBD2. The ends lost 1 base at V and 4 bases at J; junction bases unmatched: 4. Germline assignment: CDR1 SGHTA and CDR2 FQGNSA. CDR3 length: 15 amino acids.

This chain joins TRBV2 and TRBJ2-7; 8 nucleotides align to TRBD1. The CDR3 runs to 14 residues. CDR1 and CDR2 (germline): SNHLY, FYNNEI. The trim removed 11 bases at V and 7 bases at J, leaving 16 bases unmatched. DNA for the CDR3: TGTGCCGCCGAGGAGGACAGGGTACCTTCAGAGCAGTACTTC. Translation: CAAEEDRVPSEQYF.

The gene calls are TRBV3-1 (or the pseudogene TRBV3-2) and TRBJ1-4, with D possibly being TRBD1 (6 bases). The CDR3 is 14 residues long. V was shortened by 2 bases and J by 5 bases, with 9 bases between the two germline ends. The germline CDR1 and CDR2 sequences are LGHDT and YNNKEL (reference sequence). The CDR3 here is CASSQLQGNEKLFF. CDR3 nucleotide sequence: TGTGCCAGCAGCCAATTACAGGGAAATGAAAAACTGTTTTTT.

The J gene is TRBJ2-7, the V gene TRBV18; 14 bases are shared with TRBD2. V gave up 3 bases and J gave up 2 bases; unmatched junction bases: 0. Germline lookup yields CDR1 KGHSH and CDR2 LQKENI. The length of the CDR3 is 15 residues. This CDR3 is CASSPGLAGAYEQYF. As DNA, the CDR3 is TGTGCCAGCTCACCGGGACTAGCGGGAGCCTACGAGCAGTACTTC.

Written as DNA, the CDR3 is TGTGCCAGCAGGTTAGCGGGTTACAATGAGCAGTTCTTC. This translates into CASRLAGYNEQFF. V usage is TRBV27 and J usage is TRBJ2-1; 7 bases are a match to TRBD2. The germline CDR1 and CDR2 sequences are MNHEY and SMNVEV (reference sequence). The CDR3 has 13 residues. Unmatched junction bases numbered 3, after V lost 6 bases and J lost 4 bases.

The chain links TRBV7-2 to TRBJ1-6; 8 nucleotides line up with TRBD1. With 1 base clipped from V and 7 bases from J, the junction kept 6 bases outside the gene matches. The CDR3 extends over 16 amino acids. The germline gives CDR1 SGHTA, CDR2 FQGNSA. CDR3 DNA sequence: TGTGCCAGCAGCTTAGGCGGACAGGGTTGGAATTCACCCCTCCACTTT. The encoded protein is CASSLGGQGWNSPLHF.

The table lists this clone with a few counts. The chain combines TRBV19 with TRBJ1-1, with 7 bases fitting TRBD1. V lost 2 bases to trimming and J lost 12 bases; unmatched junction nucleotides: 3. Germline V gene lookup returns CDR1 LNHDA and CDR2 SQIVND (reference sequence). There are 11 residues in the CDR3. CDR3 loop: CASSITGVTFF. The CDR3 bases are TGTGCCAGTAGTATAACAGGGGTAACTTTCTTT.

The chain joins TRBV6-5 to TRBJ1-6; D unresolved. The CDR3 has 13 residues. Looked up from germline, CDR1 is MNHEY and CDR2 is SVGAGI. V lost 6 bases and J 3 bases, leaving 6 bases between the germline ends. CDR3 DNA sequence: TGTGCCAGCAGGGTGCGCTATAATTCACCCCTCCACTTT. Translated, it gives CASRVRYNSPLHF.

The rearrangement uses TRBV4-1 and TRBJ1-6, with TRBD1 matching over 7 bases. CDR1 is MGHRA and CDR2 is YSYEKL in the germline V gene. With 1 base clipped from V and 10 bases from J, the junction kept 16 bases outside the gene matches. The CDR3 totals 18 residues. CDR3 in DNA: TGCGCCAGCAGCCAAGGACAGGGAGGTACCTTCCTTAGGTCACCCCTCCACTTT. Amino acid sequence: CASSQGQGGTFLRSPLHF.

The CDR3 DNA follows: TGTGCCAGCAGTTTTCCGTCCTACGGACAGGGGAATCAGCCCCAGCATTTT. Its protein product is CASSFPSYGQGNQPQHF. The chain uses TRBV28 and TRBJ1-5; 9 bases fit TRBD1. Trimming took 3 bases from V and 4 from J; bases not matched to a gene: 10. This CDR3 is 17 amino acids long. The germline V gene encodes CDR1 MDHEN and CDR2 SYDVKM.

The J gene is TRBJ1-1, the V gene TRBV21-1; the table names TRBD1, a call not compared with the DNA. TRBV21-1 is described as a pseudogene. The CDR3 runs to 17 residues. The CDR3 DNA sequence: TGTGCCAGCAGCAATTATGGCAGGGATAATGAGAACACTGAAGCTTTCTTT. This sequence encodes CASSNYGRDNENTEAFF.

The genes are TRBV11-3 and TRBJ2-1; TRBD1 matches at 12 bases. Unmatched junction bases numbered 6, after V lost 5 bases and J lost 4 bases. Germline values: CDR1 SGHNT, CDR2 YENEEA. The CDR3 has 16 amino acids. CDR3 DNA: TGTGCCAGCAGCGCGGGGACAGGGGGCATGTACAATGAGCAGTTCTTC. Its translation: CASSAGTGGMYNEQFF. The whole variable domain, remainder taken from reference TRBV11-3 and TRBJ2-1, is EAGVVQSPRYKIIEKKQPVAFWCNPISGHNTLYWYLQNLGQGPELLIRYENEEAVDDSQLPKDRFSAERLKGVDSTLKIQPAELGDSAVYLCASSAGTGGMYNEQFFGPGTRLTVL.

CDR3 loop: CASSLHRGTEAFF. DNA of the CDR3: TGTGCCAGCAGCCTTCACAGGGGGACTGAAGCTTTCTTT. The chain recombines TRBV7-3 with TRBJ1-1, with TRBD1 matching over 8 bases. Germline V gene data show CDR1 as SGHTA and CDR2 as FQGTGA. V gave up 5 bases and J gave up 5 bases; unmatched junction bases: 4. The CDR3 contains 13 residues.

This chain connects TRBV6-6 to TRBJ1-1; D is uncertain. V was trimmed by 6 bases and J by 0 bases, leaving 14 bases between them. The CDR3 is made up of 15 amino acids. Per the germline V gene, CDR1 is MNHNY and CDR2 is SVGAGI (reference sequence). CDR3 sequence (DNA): TGTGCCAGCAGCCGAAGCGGAGTCATGAACACTGAAGCTTTCTTT. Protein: CASSRSGVMNTEAFF.

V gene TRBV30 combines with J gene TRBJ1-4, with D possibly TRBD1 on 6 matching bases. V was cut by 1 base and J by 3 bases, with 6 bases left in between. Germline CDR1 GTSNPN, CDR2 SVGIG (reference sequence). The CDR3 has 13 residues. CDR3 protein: CAWSGQANEKLFF. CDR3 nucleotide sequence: TGTGCCTGGAGTGGACAGGCTAATGAAAAACTGTTTTTT.

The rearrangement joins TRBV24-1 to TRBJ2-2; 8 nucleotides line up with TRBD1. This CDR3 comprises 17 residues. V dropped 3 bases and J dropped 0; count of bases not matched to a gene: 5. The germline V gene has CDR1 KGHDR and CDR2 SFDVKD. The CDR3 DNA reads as TGTGCCACCAGTGATGTACGGACAGGGACGAACACCGGGGAGCTGTTTTTT. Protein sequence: CATSDVRTGTNTGELFF.

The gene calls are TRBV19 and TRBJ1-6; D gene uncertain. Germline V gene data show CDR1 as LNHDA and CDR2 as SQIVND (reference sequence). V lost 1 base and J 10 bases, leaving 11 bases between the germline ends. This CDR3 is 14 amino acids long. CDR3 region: CASSIAPAGSPLHF. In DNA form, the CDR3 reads TGTGCCAGTAGTATAGCCCCAGCAGGATCACCCCTCCACTTT.